Below, 27 T cell receptor beta chains from the same sample are listed, as sequenced in a study of cytomegalovirus exposure and HLA in healthy donors (dated by TCRdb to the late 2010s). Library preparation employed the immunoSEQ multiplex PCR assay. For the multiplex PCR, a mixture combining 60 forward primers for TCR Vbeta segments and 13 reverse primers for TCR Jbeta segments was used. TCRdb retrieved this table from immuneACCESS and kept in-frame rearrangements only. Not all clones are present; in checked studies, unresolved V genes account for under half, and no reason is known for the remainder. The sample has 150,000 to 200,000 clones on record, about 88% of them singletons. The top ten clones comprise about 1.7% of the sample. Sequencing input: PBMCs. The receptors originated from a young woman in good health and CMV-seronegative.

V and J are TRBV5-1 and TRBJ2-2; TRBD2 matches at 11 bases. Losses at the gene ends were 3 bases for V and 4 bases for J; bases not matched to a gene: 5. This CDR3 has 16 amino acids. Germline CDR1 and CDR2: SGHRS and YFSETQ. In DNA, the CDR3 is TGCGCCAGCAGCTCATTAGCGGGAGGGCTCACCGGGGAGCTGTTTTTT. Protein: CASSSLAGGLTGELFF. Looking up the rest from reference TRBV5-1 and TRBJ2-2 gives the full variable domain: KAGVTQTPRYLIKTRGQQVTLSCSPISGHRSVSWYQQTPGQGLQFLFEYFSETQRNKGNFPGRFSGRQFSNSRSEMNVSTLELGDSALYLCASSSLAGGLTGELFFGEGSRLTVL.

The chain carries TRBV9 and TRBJ2-1, with D unclear. V lost 3 bases, J lost 5 bases, and 3 bases lay in between. CDR3 length equals 11 residues. Germline-derived CDR1 and CDR2 are SGDLS and YYNGEE. CDR3 residues: CASSGDNEQFF. The CDR3 DNA is TGTGCCAGCAGCGGAGACAATGAGCAGTTCTTC.

This clone showed up just once. The CDR3 DNA reads TGTGCCAGCAGCTTGGTGGGCCACAAGGCTGAAGCTTTCTTT. This sequence encodes CASSLVGHKAEAFF. This sequence joins TRBV5-4 and TRBJ1-1; the D is unclear. CDR3 length: 14 residues. Trimming pared 0 bases from V and 6 bases from J, leaving 12 bases between. Germline CDR1 reads SGHNT; CDR2 reads YYREEE (reference sequence).

The rearrangement uses TRBV30 and TRBJ2-7, with TRBD2 identical over 7 bases. The CDR3 spans 15 residues. Trimming cost V 0 bases and J 2 bases; bases outside gene matches: 7. CDR1 and CDR2 (germline): GTSNPN, SVGIG (reference sequence). The CDR3, as DNA: TGTGCCTGGAGTGTAGTTGCGGGGGACCCCTACGAGCAGTACTTC. As protein: CAWSVVAGDPYEQYF. Full variable domain (rest looked up from reference TRBV30 and TRBJ2-7): SQTIHQWPATLVQPVGSPLSLECTVEGTSNPNLYWYRQAAGRGLQLLFYSVGIGQISSEVPQNLSASRPQDRQFILSSKKLLLSDSGFYLCAWSVVAGDPYEQYFGPGTRLTVT.

CDR3 in amino acids: CASSYGQGANYGYTF. The CDR3 nucleotides are TGTGCCAGCAGCTACGGACAGGGAGCTAACTATGGCTACACCTTC. This chain connects TRBV28 to TRBJ1-2; the match to TRBD1 covers 8 bases. Germline lookup yields CDR1 MDHEN and CDR2 SYDVKM. CDR3 length equals 15 residues. The V segment lost 6 bases and the J segment 0 bases; nucleotides outside the gene matches: 6.

V is TRBV5-4 and J is TRBJ2-5; possibly TRBD1 for D (6 bases). CDR1 is SGHNT and CDR2 is YYREEE in the germline V gene (reference sequence). The germline V and J ends were trimmed by 4 bases and 2 bases, with 12 bases remaining between them. The CDR3 has 14 amino acids. CDR3 nucleotides: TGTGCCAGCAGCCGGACAGACCTACAAGAGACCCAGTACTTC. Encoded protein: CASSRTDLQETQYF.

V and J are TRBV2 and TRBJ1-2; 8 bases are shared with TRBD1. CDR3 length: 15 residues. V lost 6 bases to trimming and J lost 5 bases; unmatched junction nucleotides: 11. Germline assignment: CDR1 SNHLY and CDR2 FYNNEI. The CDR3 nucleotides read TGTGCCAGCAGAGCCGGGACAGGTACCTTGTATGGCTACACCTTC. Protein: CASRAGTGTLYGYTF.

The genes are TRBV6-6 and TRBJ1-6, with a tentative D call TRBD1 (5 bases). Germline V gene lookup returns CDR1 MNHNY and CDR2 SVGAGI (reference sequence). Trimming removed 9 bases at V and 5 bases at J, with 14 bases between. The CDR3 is 14 amino acids. The CDR3 DNA sequence: TGTGCCAGTACCTTAACGGGGGATAATTCACCCCTCCACTTT. Translating gives CASTLTGDNSPLHF.

J is TRBJ1-2 and V is TRBV7-8; D gene ambiguous. CDR1 and CDR2 from the germline V gene are SGHVS and FQNEAQ. The ends were cut back, 3 bases at V and 3 bases at J, with 11 bases in the middle. CDR3 length: 14 amino acids. Written as DNA, the CDR3 is TGTGCCAGCAGCTTTGGTCCCTCGGACTATGGCTACACCTTC. Its protein product is CASSFGPSDYGYTF.

This chain joins TRBV5-4 and TRBJ2-3; perhaps TRBD2 as D (7 bases). The germline V gene has CDR1 SGHNT and CDR2 YYREEE (reference sequence). This CDR3 is built from 12 residues. V was trimmed by 7 bases and J by 4 bases, leaving 10 bases between them. CDR3 in DNA: TGTGCCAGCGGGGGGGCAGCAGATACGCAGTATTTT. As protein: CASGGAADTQYF.

V is TRBV7-8 and J is TRBJ2-6, with TRBD2 matching over 7 bases. In germline, CDR1 is SGHVS, CDR2 FQNEAQ. The CDR3 length is 18 residues. The V and J ends lost 5 bases and 1 base, in that order; junction bases with no gene match: 11. CDR3 loop: CASSTLGAGESGANVLTF. The DNA for the CDR3 is TGTGCCAGCAGCACTCTCGGGGCGGGAGAATCTGGGGCCAACGTCCTGACTTTC.

The chain carries TRBV5-3 and TRBJ2-3, with D perhaps matching TRBD2 (6 bases). TRBV5-3 counts as an open reading frame of uncertain function. The CDR3 runs to 15 residues. V lost 5 bases and J lost 3, with 16 bases in between. CDR3 nucleotides: TGTGCCAGAAGAAGGGCGGGACGGGGAACAGATACGCAGTATTTT. It is translated as CARRRAGRGTDTQYF.

V usage is TRBV6-6 and J usage is TRBJ1-1, with 8 bases matching TRBD1. Looked up from germline, CDR1 is MNHNY and CDR2 is SVGAGI (reference sequence). Trimming at V came to 8 bases and at J to 1 base, leaving 9 bases not matched to a gene. The CDR3 has 15 residues. This CDR3 is CASEVTGDRNTEAFF. CDR3 DNA: TGTGCCAGCGAGGTGACAGGGGATAGGAACACTGAAGCTTTCTTT.

Concerning this clone: The junction departs from germline at one end; a sequencing error may be responsible. The rearrangement joins TRBV5-4 to TRBJ2-1, with a weak D call TRBD2 (6 bases). Germline loops: CDR1 SGHNT, CDR2 YYREEE (reference sequence). This CDR3 region has 17 residues. CDR3 sequence (DNA): TGTGCCAGCACCTTGGGACTCGGGACTTCTAAGTACAATGAGCAGTTCTTC. This sequence encodes CASTLGLGTSKYNEQFF.

This chain joins TRBV5-1 and TRBJ2-5, with D possibly matching TRBD1 (6 bases). With 0 bases removed from V and 3 bases from J, the gap between germline ends came to 15 bases. Germline assignment: CDR1 SGHRS and CDR2 YFSETQ. The CDR3 has 16 amino acids. The CDR3 region is CASSLAPGRGEETQYF. For the CDR3, the DNA is TGCGCCAGCAGCTTGGCCCCCGGCAGGGGCGAAGAGACCCAGTACTTC.

This clone was counted a single time. J is TRBJ2-3 and V is TRBV30; a possible D gene is TRBD2 (6 bases). In germline, CDR1 is GTSNPN, CDR2 SVGIG (reference sequence). Between the trimmed V and J ends, which lost 8 bases and 3 bases, there was a span of 21 bases. This CDR3 comprises 15 residues. The CDR3 DNA follows: TGTGCCAGTCGACGGTGGGGGGAAGGTACAGATACGCAGTATTTT. Protein: CASRRWGEGTDTQYF.

This clone has a single count. The chain carries TRBV28 and TRBJ2-2; 7 nucleotides agree with TRBD2. Per germline, CDR1 MDHEN and CDR2 SYDVKM. The junction had 15 bases not matched to a gene; V was cut back by 6 bases and J by 5 bases. The length of the CDR3 is 17 residues. The CDR3 reads CASRLRPTSVGTGELFF. In nucleotides, the CDR3 is TGTGCCAGCAGGTTAAGACCAACTAGCGTTGGAACCGGGGAGCTGTTTTTT.

CDR3 loop: CASSPPSTYTGELFF. In nucleotides, the CDR3 is TGTGCCAGCTCACCACCATCCACTTACACCGGGGAGCTGTTTTTT. The chain is built from TRBV18 and TRBJ2-2; D gene unclear. Germline V gives CDR1 KGHSH, CDR2 LQKENI. V gave up 0 bases and J gave up 3 bases, with 8 bases separating them. This CDR3 is built from 15 residues.

The chain uses TRBV27 and TRBJ2-7, with D unresolved. Germline loops: CDR1 MNHEY, CDR2 SMNVEV (reference sequence). V shed 5 bases and J shed 6 bases, with 17 bases lying between them. CDR3 size: 14 residues. CDR3 sequence: CASSLLGGSSEQYF. The CDR3 bases are TGTGCCAGCAGTCTTCTAGGTGGGTCCAGCGAGCAGTACTTC.

The V call is TRBV10-3, the J call TRBJ1-5; TRBD1 matches at 7 bases. This CDR3 has 13 amino acids. Germline CDR1 and CDR2: ENHRY and SYGVKD. Unmatched junction bases numbered 4, after V lost 8 bases and J lost 3 bases. The CDR3 region has the DNA TGTGCCATCCAACAGGGGATCAATCAGCCCCAGCATTTT. Protein: CAIQQGINQPQHF.

V usage is TRBV11-2 and J usage is TRBJ2-1, with unresolved D. Between the trimmed V and J ends, which lost 6 bases and 2 bases, there was a span of 11 bases. CDR1 and CDR2 (germline): SGHAT, FQNNGV. The CDR3 loop spans 14 amino acids. The CDR3 DNA reads TGTGCCAGCAGGGAGCAGCAACCCTACAATGAGCAGTTCTTC. Protein: CASREQQPYNEQFF.

This clone has a single count. The chain recombines TRBV2 with TRBJ2-7; D may be TRBD1 (8 bases). Between the trimmed V and J ends, which lost 6 bases and 3 bases, there was a span of 12 bases. Germline-derived CDR1 and CDR2 are SNHLY and FYNNEI. The CDR3 is 13 residues long. The CDR3 coding sequence is TGTGCCAGCAGGGACAGGGAGGGCTACGAGCAGTACTTC. Protein sequence: CASRDREGYEQYF.

This clone occurred a few times. The chain couples TRBV5-1 to TRBJ1-1; perhaps TRBD1 as D (6 bases). V was trimmed by 4 bases and J by 0 bases, leaving 10 bases between them. The CDR3 has 14 amino acids. Looked up from germline, CDR1 is SGHRS and CDR2 is YFSETQ. CDR3 residues: CASSLGHMNTEAFF. CDR3 nucleotides: TGCGCCAGCAGCCTGGGACATATGAACACTGAAGCTTTCTTT. The whole variable domain, remainder taken from reference TRBV5-1 and TRBJ1-1, is KAGVTQTPRYLIKTRGQQVTLSCSPISGHRSVSWYQQTPGQGLQFLFEYFSETQRNKGNFPGRFSGRQFSNSRSEMNVSTLELGDSALYLCASSLGHMNTEAFFGQGTRLTVV.

The chain uses TRBV5-1 and TRBJ1-4, with 7 bases matching TRBD1. Germline V CDR1 and CDR2: SGHRS, YFSETQ. The CDR3 has 15 amino acids. V shed 2 bases and J 6 bases; nucleotides not matched to a gene: 7. The CDR3: CASSLTGTDHEKLFF. The CDR3 DNA is TGCGCCAGCAGCTTAACCGGGACAGATCATGAAAAACTGTTTTTT.

The genes are TRBV19 and TRBJ1-1; D perhaps matches TRBD1 (6 bases). The length of the CDR3 is 15 residues. The ends were cut back, 3 bases at V and 1 base at J, with 12 bases in the middle. CDR1 is LNHDA, CDR2 SQIVND, per germline (reference sequence). The CDR3 is CASSMRTVRNTEAFF. CDR3 sequence (DNA): TGTGCCAGTAGTATGCGGACAGTGAGGAACACTGAAGCTTTCTTT. The full variable domain, completed using reference TRBV19 and TRBJ1-1, is DGGITQSPKYLFRKEGQNVTLSCEQNLNHDAMYWYRQDPGQGLRLIYYSQIVNDFQKGDIAEGYSVSREKKESFPLTVTSAQKNPTAFYLCASSMRTVRNTEAFFGQGTRLTVV.

This sequence joins TRBV28 and TRBJ1-3; 9 nucleotides align to TRBD1. The CDR3 has 14 residues. The ends lost 6 bases at V and 4 bases at J; junction bases unmatched: 4. CDR1 is MDHEN and CDR2 is SYDVKM in the germline V gene. The CDR3 DNA is TGTGCCAGCAGCCTACAGGGGGCGGGAAACACCATATATTTT. This translates into CASSLQGAGNTIYF.

This chain joins TRBV4-1 and TRBJ1-1, with 8 bases fitting TRBD1. The germline gives CDR1 MGHRA, CDR2 YSYEKL. V gave up 4 bases and J gave up 4 bases; unmatched junction bases: 8. This CDR3 contains 15 residues. The CDR3 spells CASSLLQGESTEAFF. The CDR3 DNA is TGCGCCAGCAGCCTTCTACAGGGGGAGAGCACTGAAGCTTTCTTT.